This T cell receptor (beta chain) appears in the sequencing data of a study of spatial heterogeneity in lung cancer. Whole-study results and caveats: Tumor mutation counts were tracked by expanded intratumoral alpha and beta TCR counts.

This clonotype is medium-sized (0.01 to 0.1%) in the sample. The antigen is not known. Regarding time point: sample taken at primary tumor resection. Each CDR3 protein gets one entry after TCRdb re-called the 5' RACE reads with MiXCR. Of 3,500 to 4,000 distinct CDR3 sequences listed, under 13% were seen once; the top ten hold less than 20%. V shed 7 bases and J 4 bases; nucleotides not matched to a gene: 5. CDR3 size: 13 residues. J is TRBJ2-5 and V is TRBV12-3 or TRBV12-4; 8 bases are shared with TRBD2. The clonotype originates from a female donor with early-stage non-small cell lung cancer. Here the sequenced sample was lung tumor tissue, taken at surgery. DNA for the CDR3: TGTGCCAGCAAACAGAGCGGGGGAGAGACCCAGTACTTC. Its translation is CASKQSGGETQYF.